The 31 T cell receptor beta chains below come from one sample, sequenced in a study of blood T cell repertoires in COVID-19. Sequencing used immunoSEQ multiplex PCR; TCRdb keeps in-frame clones, though not all of them. The sample yields 200,000 to 250,000 clones, more than 80% seen once. Sequences were obtained from peripheral blood. The receptors originated from a man aged 25 to 40 with COVID-19, enrolled during active disease.

This clone was observed once. In DNA form, the CDR3 reads TGTGCCAGCAGCGGACGGGACAGAAGGTACTATGGCTACACCTTC. Its translation: CASSGRDRRYYGYTF. This sequence joins TRBV3-1 (or the pseudogene TRBV3-2) and TRBJ1-2, with 7 bases lining up with TRBD1. J gave up 3 bases and V 5 bases, and 9 bases lay outside the gene matches. CDR3 size: 15 residues. CDR1 is LGHDT and CDR2 is YNNKEL in the germline V gene (reference sequence).

The J gene is TRBJ2-1, the V gene TRBV28; the D gene is possibly TRBD1 (6 bases). CDR3 size: 15 residues. V gave up 6 bases and J gave up 8 bases, with 20 bases separating them. CDR1 is MDHEN, CDR2 SYDVKM, per germline. CDR3 region: CASSYQNRARDEQFF. DNA for the CDR3: TGTGCCAGCAGCTACCAGAACAGGGCCCGCGATGAGCAGTTCTTC.

The V gene is TRBV18, the J gene TRBJ1-1; TRBD1 aligns across 7 bases. The CDR3 sequence is 20 residues long. Trimming took 6 bases from V and 1 from J; bases not matched to a gene: 23. Germline V gene data show CDR1 as KGHSH and CDR2 as LQKENI. The CDR3 reads CASSERGPPGVGGRNTEAFF. CDR3 DNA sequence: TGTGCCAGCTCCGAACGGGGACCCCCGGGGGTAGGGGGCAGGAACACTGAAGCTTTCTTT.

This chain uses TRBV6-2 or TRBV6-3 with TRBJ1-6; D gene uncertain. Trimming removed 6 bases from V and 7 bases from J, with 4 bases in between. This CDR3 is 11 amino acids long. CDR1 is MNHEY and CDR2 is SVGEGT in the germline V gene. The CDR3 sequence: CASSENSPLHF. The CDR3, as DNA: TGTGCCAGCAGCGAGAATTCACCCCTCCACTTT.

The chain joins TRBV7-9 to TRBJ1-1; 7 bases are a match to TRBD1. Looked up from germline, CDR1 is SEHNR and CDR2 is FQNEAQ (reference sequence). Trimming took 7 bases from V and 5 from J; bases not matched to a gene: 13. This CDR3 region has 15 residues. CDR3 bases: TGTGCCAGCACCCCCGTAGGGGGCGGTGGAACTGAAGCTTTCTTT. Amino acids: CASTPVGGGGTEAFF.

This clone was observed once. This chain connects TRBV11-2 to TRBJ1-3, with D possibly matching TRBD1 (5 bases). Germline CDR1 and CDR2: SGHAT and FQNNGV. V dropped 5 bases and J dropped 7 bases, with 27 bases sitting between them. CDR3 length equals 18 residues. The CDR3 protein is CASSPLRLAAGRWNTIYF. In DNA form, the CDR3 reads TGTGCCAGCAGCCCTCTTAGGCTTGCGGCAGGGAGGTGGAACACCATATATTTT.

The chain employs TRBV27 and TRBJ2-7; D is undetermined. In germline, CDR1 is MNHEY, CDR2 SMNVEV (reference sequence). This CDR3 has 13 amino acids. Trimming took 2 bases from V and 3 from J, leaving 8 bases between them. CDR3 sequence (DNA): TGTGCCAGCAGTTTAAGGCGGTACTACGAGCAGTACTTC. Residues: CASSLRRYYEQYF.

The genes are TRBV7-9 and TRBJ1-2; tentatively, D is TRBD1 (5 bases). The CDR3 length is 15 residues. Germline V CDR1 and CDR2: SEHNR, FQNEAQ (reference sequence). The V end was cut by 4 bases, the J end by 2 bases, with 14 bases between. The CDR3, as DNA: TGTGCCAGCAGCTCCGGGGGGATGGGGAACTATGGCTACACCTTC. Translated: CASSSGGMGNYGYTF.

This chain links TRBV29-1 with TRBJ2-1; 14 bases match TRBD2. V shed 4 bases and J 7 bases; nucleotides not matched to a gene: 3. This CDR3 has 14 residues. Germline CDR1 and CDR2: SQVTM and ANQGSEA. The CDR3 sequence is CSVVGTSGSNEQFF. The CDR3 DNA is TGCAGCGTTGTCGGGACTAGCGGGAGTAATGAGCAGTTCTTC.

The genes are TRBV21-1 and TRBJ1-3. TRBV21-1 is recorded as a pseudogene. The CDR3 totals 16 residues. The CDR3 DNA reads as TGTGCCAGCAGCAAAGGGGAGGACCTCTCTGGAAACACCATATATTTT. Translation: CASSKGEDLSGNTIYF.

The chain carries TRBV4-3 and TRBJ1-4; D remains unclear. CDR1 is LGHNA and CDR2 is YSLEER in the germline V gene. The length of the CDR3 is 12 residues. Trimming removed 4 bases at V and 7 bases at J, with 7 bases between. The CDR3 is CASSLRGEKLFF. The CDR3 coding sequence is TGCGCCAGCAGCCTACGGGGTGAAAAACTGTTTTTT.

The chain couples TRBV6-1 to TRBJ2-1; TRBD1 agrees at 9 bases. The V and J ends lost 0 bases and 4 bases, in that order; junction bases with no gene match: 4. Germline lookup yields CDR1 MNHNS and CDR2 SASEGT. This CDR3 has 16 amino acids. CDR3 residues: CASSEAGTGKYNEQFF. CDR3 DNA: TGTGCCAGCAGTGAAGCCGGGACAGGGAAGTACAATGAGCAGTTCTTC.

This chain uses TRBV27 with TRBJ2-7; 7 bases fit TRBD1. The V gene end was trimmed by 6 bases and the J gene end by 1 base; junction bases not matched to a gene: 6. The V gene's germline CDR1 is MNHEY and CDR2 SMNVEV (reference sequence). The CDR3 runs 14 residues. The DNA for the CDR3 is TGTGCCAGCAGCGGGTACAGGGGTTCCTACGAGCAGTACTTC. It codes for CASSGYRGSYEQYF.

V gene TRBV6-6 combines with J gene TRBJ2-6; TRBD1 might be the D (5 bases). The CDR3 covers 16 residues. V gave up 0 bases and J gave up 4 bases, with 10 bases separating them. The germline V gene has CDR1 MNHNY and CDR2 SVGAGI (reference sequence). The CDR3 sequence: CASSYSRESGANVLTF. The DNA of the CDR3 is TGTGCCAGCAGTTACTCCAGGGAATCAGGGGCCAACGTCCTGACTTTC.

The J gene is TRBJ2-1, the V gene TRBV9, with 8 bases matching TRBD2. The CDR3 length is 12 residues. CDR1 and CDR2 (germline): SGDLS, YYNGEE. The V gene end was trimmed by 2 bases and the J gene end by 10 bases; junction bases not matched to a gene: 2. The CDR3 nucleotides read TGTGCCAGCAGCGTTACTAGCGGCGAGCAGTTCTTC. It yields the protein CASSVTSGEQFF.

This chain uses TRBV6-4 with TRBJ1-2; D may be TRBD1 (6 bases). Trimming left V 6 bases short and J 2 bases short, with 10 bases between. The CDR3 runs 13 residues. CDR1 and CDR2 from the germline V gene are MRHNA and SNTAGT. The CDR3 sequence is CASRSTGNYGYTF. For the CDR3, the DNA is TGTGCCAGCAGATCAACAGGGAACTATGGCTACACCTTC.

The chain links TRBV28 to TRBJ2-1; TRBD1 agrees at 8 bases. J gave up 6 bases and V 0 bases, and 7 bases lay outside the gene matches. Germline-derived CDR1 and CDR2 are MDHEN and SYDVKM. The CDR3 loop spans 16 amino acids. The chain's CDR3 is CASSLWSDREGNEQFF. The CDR3 nucleotides are TGTGCCAGCAGTTTATGGTCGGACAGGGAAGGCAATGAGCAGTTCTTC.

The chain couples TRBV7-9 to TRBJ1-6; the D is unclear. Trimming stripped 7 bases from V and 6 bases from J, with 13 bases between. The CDR3 extends over 14 amino acids. Germline-derived CDR1 and CDR2 are SEHNR and FQNEAQ (reference sequence). CDR3: CASNDLGGNSPLHF. The CDR3 DNA is TGTGCCAGCAACGACCTAGGAGGTAATTCACCCCTCCACTTT. Full variable domain (remainder filled in from reference TRBV7-9 and TRBJ1-6): DTGVSQNPRHKITKRGQNVTFRCDPISEHNRLYWYRQTLGQGPEFLTYFQNEAQLEKSRLLSDRFSAERPKGSFSTLEIQRTEQGDSAMYLCASNDLGGNSPLHFGNGTRLTVT.

The chain combines TRBV7-2 with TRBJ2-4; D not resolved. Per the germline V gene, CDR1 is SGHTA and CDR2 is FQGNSA. There are 16 residues in the CDR3. Deletions cut 1 base from V and 2 bases from J, with 12 bases between. The CDR3 DNA sequence: TGTGCCAGCAGCTTAGTGCTTCCGGTCCCCAAAAACATTCAGTACTTC. This encodes CASSLVLPVPKNIQYF.

The rearrangement joins TRBV5-1 to TRBJ2-6; weak D call: TRBD1 (5 bases). V dropped 0 bases and J dropped 3 bases, with 13 bases sitting between them. Germline loops: CDR1 SGHRS, CDR2 YFSETQ. The CDR3 runs 17 residues. The CDR3 is CASSLDSQGIGANVLTF. The CDR3 nucleotides read TGCGCCAGCAGCTTGGACTCTCAGGGAATTGGGGCCAACGTCCTGACTTTC.

The rearrangement links TRBV5-1 to TRBJ2-1; 7 positions agree with TRBD2. The V and J ends lost 4 bases and 0 bases, in that order; junction bases with no gene match: 4. Germline V gene sequence: CDR1 SGHRS, CDR2 YFSETQ. This CDR3 contains 15 residues. CDR3 in DNA: TGCGCCAGCAGCCGGGGCGGGAGCTCCTACAATGAGCAGTTCTTC. Amino acid sequence: CASSRGGSSYNEQFF.

The V gene is TRBV24-1, the J gene TRBJ2-1, with 9 bases matching TRBD2. V lost 1 base and J lost 4; bases outside the gene matches: 4. CDR1 KGHDR and CDR2 SFDVKD come from the germline V gene. The CDR3 spans 16 residues. CDR3 loop: CATSDFPSGKYNEQFF. DNA for the CDR3: TGTGCCACCAGTGATTTTCCTAGCGGGAAATACAATGAGCAGTTCTTC.

Only one count was recorded for this clone. The CDR3 coding sequence is TGTGCCAGCAGCTTTGAGGGAAGGACCTACAATGAGCAGTTCTTC. Amino acid sequence: CASSFEGRTYNEQFF. The gene calls are TRBV7-9 and TRBJ2-1; D perhaps matches TRBD2 (5 bases). V lost 3 bases, J lost 2 bases, and 11 bases lay in between. Germline V gene lookup returns CDR1 SEHNR and CDR2 FQNEAQ (reference sequence). The CDR3 runs 15 residues.

A remark on this clone: Other DNA sequences in this sample translate to the same CDR3. V is TRBV18 and J is TRBJ1-1; 8 bases fit TRBD1. Unmatched junction bases numbered 3, after V lost 6 bases and J lost 0 bases. The CDR3 is 14 amino acids. The germline V gene has CDR1 KGHSH and CDR2 LQKENI. CDR3 in DNA: TGTGCCAGCTCGCCGGGACAGGTGAACACTGAAGCTTTCTTT. It specifies CASSPGQVNTEAFF.

This clone was detected only once. The chain links TRBV7-2 to TRBJ2-5, with D possibly matching TRBD1 (6 bases). Per germline, CDR1 SGHTA and CDR2 FQGNSA. The CDR3 is 14 residues long. The V and J ends lost 6 bases and 1 base respectively, with 12 bases between them. As DNA, the CDR3 is TGTGCCAGCAGTCCCGGGACACTCCAAGAGACCCAGTACTTC. Translation gives CASSPGTLQETQYF.

This chain uses TRBV19 with TRBJ1-6; 8 nucleotides match TRBD1. The V segment lost 7 bases and the J segment 9 bases; nucleotides outside the gene matches: 5. The CDR3 has 13 amino acids. Germline V gene data show CDR1 as LNHDA and CDR2 as SQIVND (reference sequence). The CDR3 loop is CASTPDRVSPLHF. In DNA, the CDR3 is TGTGCCAGTACCCCGGACAGGGTTTCACCCCTCCACTTT.

This clone has just a few counts. Different DNA sequences within this sample yield the same CDR3. This chain connects TRBV9 to TRBJ2-3; TRBD2 agrees at 12 bases. CDR3 length equals 15 residues. The V and J ends lost 4 bases and 6 bases, in that order; junction bases with no gene match: 6. The germline CDR1 and CDR2 sequences are SGDLS and YYNGEE. As DNA, the CDR3 is TGTGCCAGCAGCATCCTGGGGACTAGCGGGGATACGCAGTATTTT. Its translation: CASSILGTSGDTQYF.

The chain recombines TRBV7-3 with TRBJ2-6, with 7 bases fitting TRBD2. Trimming took 0 bases from V and 4 from J; bases not matched to a gene: 3. The CDR3 extends over 16 amino acids. Germline CDR1 is SGHTA and CDR2 is FQGTGA. The CDR3 sequence: CASSLTGGSGANVLTF. The CDR3 DNA sequence: TGTGCCAGCAGCTTAACGGGAGGGTCCGGGGCCAACGTCCTGACTTTC.

The genes are TRBV12-3 or TRBV12-4 and TRBJ1-1; D call uncertain. V dropped 2 bases and J dropped 10 bases, with 14 bases sitting between them. The length of the CDR3 is 13 residues. This CDR3 reads CASSLREGSGAFF. Written as DNA, the CDR3 is TGTGCCAGCAGTTTAAGGGAGGGCAGTGGAGCTTTCTTT.

The rearrangement joins TRBV10-3 to TRBJ2-7, with D possibly being TRBD2 (7 bases). V lost 4 bases and J 4 bases, leaving 17 bases between the germline ends. The germline CDR1 and CDR2 sequences are ENHRY and SYGVKD. This CDR3 region has 15 residues. Here the CDR3 reads CAISGGGLGAYEQYF. The CDR3 nucleotides are TGTGCCATCAGTGGGGGAGGGCTGGGGGCTTACGAGCAGTACTTC.

This chain joins TRBV6-5 and TRBJ2-7, with 8 bases that match TRBD1. The CDR3 totals 14 residues. V lost 3 bases, J lost 5 bases, and 6 bases stayed unmatched. Germline CDR1 MNHEY, CDR2 SVGAGI. This CDR3 is CASSYRTGMNEQYF. The CDR3, as DNA: TGTGCCAGCAGTTATCGGACAGGGATGAACGAGCAGTACTTC.